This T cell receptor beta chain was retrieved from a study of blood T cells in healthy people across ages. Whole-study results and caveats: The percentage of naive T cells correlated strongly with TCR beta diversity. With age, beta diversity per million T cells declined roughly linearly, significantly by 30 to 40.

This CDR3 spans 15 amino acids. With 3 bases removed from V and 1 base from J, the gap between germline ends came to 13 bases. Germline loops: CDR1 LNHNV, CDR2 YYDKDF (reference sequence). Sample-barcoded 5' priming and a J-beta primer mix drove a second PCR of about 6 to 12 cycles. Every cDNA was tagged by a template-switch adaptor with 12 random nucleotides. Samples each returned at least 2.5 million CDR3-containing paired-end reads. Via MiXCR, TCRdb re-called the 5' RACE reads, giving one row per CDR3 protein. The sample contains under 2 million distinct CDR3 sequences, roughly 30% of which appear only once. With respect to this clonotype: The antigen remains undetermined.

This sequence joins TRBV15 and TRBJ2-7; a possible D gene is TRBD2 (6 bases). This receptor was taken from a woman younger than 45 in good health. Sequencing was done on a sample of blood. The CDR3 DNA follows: TGTGCCACCAGCAGGCCGGGACTGGGGTCCTACGAGCAGTACTTC. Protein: CATSRPGLGSYEQYF.